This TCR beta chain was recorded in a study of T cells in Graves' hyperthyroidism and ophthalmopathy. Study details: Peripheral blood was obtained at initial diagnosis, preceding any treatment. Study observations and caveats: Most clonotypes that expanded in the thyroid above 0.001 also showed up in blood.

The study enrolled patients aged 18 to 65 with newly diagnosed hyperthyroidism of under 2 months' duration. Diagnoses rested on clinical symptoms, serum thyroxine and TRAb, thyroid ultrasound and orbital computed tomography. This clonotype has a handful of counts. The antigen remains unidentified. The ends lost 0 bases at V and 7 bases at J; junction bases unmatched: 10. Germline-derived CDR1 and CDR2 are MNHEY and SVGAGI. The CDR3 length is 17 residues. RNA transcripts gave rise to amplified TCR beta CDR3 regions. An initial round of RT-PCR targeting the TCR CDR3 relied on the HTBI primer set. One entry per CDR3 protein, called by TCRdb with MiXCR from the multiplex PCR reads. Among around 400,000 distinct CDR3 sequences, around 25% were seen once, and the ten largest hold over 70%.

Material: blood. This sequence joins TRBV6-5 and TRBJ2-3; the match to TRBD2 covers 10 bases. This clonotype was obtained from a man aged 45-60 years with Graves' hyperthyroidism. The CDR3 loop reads CASSYSAVGAGGYTQYF. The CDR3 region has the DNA TGTGCCAGCAGTTACTCCGCCGTAGGAGCGGGAGGGTATACGCAGTATTTT.